The 21 T cell receptor beta chains in this list originate from one sample, sequenced in a study of blood T cell repertoires in COVID-19 (dated by TCRdb to the early 2020s). The protocol used for the library was the immunoSEQ multiplex PCR assay. Imported from immuneACCESS, the table was reduced by TCRdb to in-frame sequences with V and J called. These copies leave out some clones; in studies compared against another copy, an unresolved V gene accounts for under half, and the cause of the remainder is not known. The sample table shows 250,000 or so clones, and about 90% are seen once. The ten largest clones add up to roughly 3.7% of the sample. Source material: PBMCs or T cells enriched from blood (not recorded which). The receptors shown here come from a woman in her thirties who had been exposed to COVID-19.

The rearrangement joins TRBV28 to TRBJ1-3; D possibly corresponds to TRBD1 (6 bases). The CDR3 consists of 15 residues. V was shortened by 7 bases and J by 4 bases, with 17 bases between the two germline ends. In germline, CDR1 is MDHEN, CDR2 SYDVKM. The CDR3 sequence: CASTLGGFRGNTIYF. The CDR3 coding sequence is TGTGCCAGCACCCTAGGGGGTTTCCGGGGAAACACCATATATTTT.

As regards this clone: The same CDR3 also results from other DNA sequences found in this sample. This chain joins TRBV30 and TRBJ2-3, with a weak D call TRBD2 (6 bases). Germline CDR1 and CDR2: GTSNPN and SVGIG (reference sequence). Trimming left V 1 base short and J 6 bases short, with 17 bases between. This CDR3 has 15 amino acids. The CDR3, as DNA: TGTGCCTGGAGTGCCCGGAGGGCCCGGCGGGATACGCAGTATTTT. Its protein is CAWSARRARRDTQYF.

The chain employs TRBV5-1 and TRBJ2-7; D possibly corresponds to TRBD2 (7 bases). Between the trimmed V and J ends, which lost 5 bases and 3 bases, there was a span of 12 bases. Germline V CDR1 and CDR2: SGHRS, YFSETQ. The CDR3 is 13 residues long. The CDR3 DNA reads TGCGCCAGCAGTCGGGGGGCAGGCTACGAGCAGTACTTC. Encoded protein: CASSRGAGYEQYF. Looking up the rest from reference TRBV5-1 and TRBJ2-7 gives the full variable domain: KAGVTQTPRYLIKTRGQQVTLSCSPISGHRSVSWYQQTPGQGLQFLFEYFSETQRNKGNFPGRFSGRQFSNSRSEMNVSTLELGDSALYLCASSRGAGYEQYFGPGTRLTVT.

DNA for the CDR3: TGTGCCTGGAGCAGATCGAGCAATCAGCCCCAGCATTTT. This gives the protein CAWSRSSNQPQHF. The chain combines TRBV30 with TRBJ1-5, with unresolved D. Looked up from germline, CDR1 is GTSNPN and CDR2 is SVGIG (reference sequence). This CDR3 is built from 13 residues. V was pared by 3 bases and J by 1 base, with 7 bases between. The whole variable domain, filled in from reference TRBV30 and TRBJ1-5, reads SQTIHQWPATLVQPVGSPLSLECTVEGTSNPNLYWYRQAAGRGLQLLFYSVGIGQISSEVPQNLSASRPQDRQFILSSKKLLLSDSGFYLCAWSRSSNQPQHFGDGTRLSIL.

The chain employs TRBV28 and TRBJ2-3, with 7 bases fitting TRBD2. CDR1 MDHEN and CDR2 SYDVKM come from the germline V gene. The CDR3 contains 15 residues. The trim removed 4 bases at V and 0 bases at J, leaving 4 bases unmatched. CDR3 bases: TGTGCCAGCAGTTCCCCTAGCGGTAGCACAGATACGCAGTATTTT. Translation gives CASSSPSGSTDTQYF.

The genes are TRBV15 and TRBJ1-5, with a weak D call TRBD1 (5 bases). Germline V gene data show CDR1 as LNHNV and CDR2 as YYDKDF (reference sequence). V was clipped by 1 base and J by 6 bases, with 13 bases between them. This CDR3 has 15 amino acids. CDR3 coding DNA: TGTGCCACCAGCAGAGGGTTCCAGGGAAGTCAGCCCCAGCATTTT. It specifies CATSRGFQGSQPQHF.

This clone came up once. The rearrangement joins TRBV15 to TRBJ1-2; D is undetermined. The CDR3 extends over 16 amino acids. Germline V gives CDR1 LNHNV, CDR2 YYDKDF (reference sequence). Trimming removed 0 bases from V and 4 bases from J, with 15 bases in between. As DNA, the CDR3 is TGTGCCACCAGCAGAGACAGTAGCTCTCTATTCTATGGCTACACCTTC. Translated: CATSRDSSSLFYGYTF.

CDR3 protein: CASEGGTSLSNEQFF. The CDR3 region has the DNA TGTGCCAGCGAGGGGGGGACTAGCCTCTCCAATGAGCAGTTCTTC. The J gene is TRBJ2-1, the V gene TRBV9; 9 positions match TRBD2. J lost 6 bases, V lost 7 bases, and 11 bases had no gene match. In germline, CDR1 is SGDLS, CDR2 YYNGEE. The CDR3 loop spans 15 amino acids.

The chain is built from TRBV6-4 and TRBJ2-1, with 14 bases fitting TRBD2. CDR1 MRHNA and CDR2 SNTAGT come from the germline V gene. V trimming: 4 bases; J trimming: 8 bases; junction bases outside the gene matches: 4. CDR3 length: 15 amino acids. CDR3 nucleotide sequence: TGTGCCAGCAGTGCCGGGACTAGCGGGAGTTATGAGCAGTTCTTC. This sequence encodes CASSAGTSGSYEQFF.

In its sample, this clone was seen a few times. The V call is TRBV7-9, the J call TRBJ2-3; 8 nucleotides match TRBD2. The CDR3 contains 16 residues. Per germline, CDR1 SEHNR and CDR2 FQNEAQ (reference sequence). V was pared by 3 bases and J by 0 bases, with 5 bases of the junction left unmatched. CDR3 bases: TGTGCCAGCAGCTTCACTAGCGGAGCTAGCACAGATACGCAGTATTTT. It translates to CASSFTSGASTDTQYF.

This clone was picked up one time. The rearrangement links TRBV7-9 to TRBJ2-1, with TRBD2 matching 10 bases. From germline, CDR1 is SEHNR and CDR2 FQNEAQ (reference sequence). The CDR3 runs 19 residues. The V and J ends lost 5 bases and 1 base, in that order; junction bases with no gene match: 14. DNA of the CDR3: TGTGCCAGCAGCCGGGCTAGCGGGAGACCACAGTTGTCCTACAATGAGCAGTTCTTC. This codes for CASSRASGRPQLSYNEQFF.

The V call is TRBV30, the J call TRBJ2-7; D is perhaps TRBD2 (6 bases). Trimming cost V 2 bases and J 2 bases, with 19 bases left between them. There are 16 residues in the CDR3. Germline V gene lookup returns CDR1 GTSNPN and CDR2 SVGIG (reference sequence). In DNA form, the CDR3 reads TGTGCCTGGAGTCGGAGGGGAGGCCTTTTTCCCTACGAGCAGTACTTC. It translates to CAWSRRGGLFPYEQYF.

The rearrangement links TRBV7-9 to TRBJ2-7; D might be TRBD1 (5 bases). Germline V gene data show CDR1 as SEHNR and CDR2 as FQNEAQ (reference sequence). The CDR3 contains 15 residues. V was trimmed by 5 bases and J by 3 bases, leaving 17 bases between them. CDR3 loop: CASSPRPGWGYEQYF. CDR3 nucleotides: TGTGCCAGCAGCCCCCGGCCAGGGTGGGGCTACGAGCAGTACTTC. Supplemented by reference TRBV7-9 and TRBJ2-7, the full variable domain reads DTGVSQNPRHKITKRGQNVTFRCDPISEHNRLYWYRQTLGQGPEFLTYFQNEAQLEKSRLLSDRFSAERPKGSFSTLEIQRTEQGDSAMYLCASSPRPGWGYEQYFGPGTRLTVT.

The V gene is TRBV19, the J gene TRBJ2-1, with D perhaps TRBD2 (5 bases). The CDR3 consists of 19 residues. V gave up 0 bases and J gave up 4 bases, with 22 bases separating them. CDR1 and CDR2 (germline): LNHDA, SQIVND (reference sequence). The CDR3 is CASSIEPTRSGNLYNEQFF. In DNA, the CDR3 is TGTGCCAGTAGTATAGAGCCCACGAGGTCGGGAAATCTGTACAATGAGCAGTTCTTC.

V and J are TRBV5-4 and TRBJ2-1; 10 bases map to TRBD2. Germline trimming cut 2 bases from V and 9 bases from J; bases unmatched to any gene: 14. The germline gives CDR1 SGHNT, CDR2 YYREEE (reference sequence). CDR3 size: 17 residues. CDR3 in DNA: TGTGCCAGCAGCTTTACTAGCGGGAATCGTCGTGGTGGTGAGCAGTTCTTC. It codes for CASSFTSGNRRGGEQFF.

This rearrangement joins TRBV16 to TRBJ1-2; D possibly corresponds to TRBD1 (5 bases). Between the trimmed V and J ends, which lost 2 bases and 2 bases, there was a span of 15 bases. The CDR3 contains 16 residues. Germline V gene lookup returns CDR1 KGHSY and CDR2 FQNENV. CDR3 sequence reads: CASSQSPRQSNYGYTF. CDR3 sequence (DNA): TGTGCCAGCAGCCAAAGCCCAAGACAGTCCAACTATGGCTACACCTTC.

The V and J genes are TRBV27 and TRBJ2-3, with 7 bases aligning to TRBD1. With 3 bases clipped from V and 0 bases from J, the junction kept 9 bases outside the gene matches. From germline, CDR1 is MNHEY and CDR2 SMNVEV (reference sequence). CDR3 length: 17 residues. The CDR3 reads CASSLLGQAPSTDTQYF. The CDR3 coding sequence is TGTGCCAGCAGTTTGCTCGGACAGGCCCCTAGCACAGATACGCAGTATTTT.

The gene calls are TRBV10-3 and TRBJ2-2; TRBD2 might be the D (5 bases). Germline CDR1 is ENHRY and CDR2 is SYGVKD. This CDR3 has 15 amino acids. Trimming left V 3 bases short and J 1 base short, with 9 bases between. As DNA, the CDR3 is TGTGCCATCAGTGATGGGCGGGTGAACACCGGGGAGCTGTTTTTT. Translated, it gives CAISDGRVNTGELFF.

The chain couples TRBV24-1 to TRBJ2-3, with D possibly TRBD1 on 6 matching bases. Germline V CDR1 and CDR2: KGHDR, SFDVKD. This CDR3 comprises 15 residues. V was clipped by 5 bases and J by 2 bases, with 13 bases between them. CDR3 amino acids: CATSGGTTHTDTQYF. CDR3 DNA: TGTGCCACCAGTGGAGGGACAACTCACACAGATACGCAGTATTTT.

This rearrangement joins TRBV6-6 to TRBJ2-7; the match to TRBD2 covers 7 bases. The germline gives CDR1 MNHNY, CDR2 SVGAGI (reference sequence). The length of the CDR3 is 18 residues. The V segment lost 5 bases and the J segment 4 bases; nucleotides outside the gene matches: 20. Written as DNA, the CDR3 is TGTGCCAGCAGTCACCCCTCCCTCTCTAGTGGCGGGAGTTACGAGCAGTACTTC. Its protein product is CASSHPSLSSGGSYEQYF.

The chain is built from TRBV5-8 and TRBJ2-1, with D tentatively TRBD2 (6 bases). V was shortened by 0 bases and J by 6 bases, with 16 bases between the two germline ends. The length of the CDR3 is 16 residues. CDR1 and CDR2 from the germline V gene are SGHTS and YDEGEE. As DNA, the CDR3 is TGTGCCAGCAGCTTGGAACTAGCTGGGTATAGCAATGAGCAGTTCTTC. Translation: CASSLELAGYSNEQFF.